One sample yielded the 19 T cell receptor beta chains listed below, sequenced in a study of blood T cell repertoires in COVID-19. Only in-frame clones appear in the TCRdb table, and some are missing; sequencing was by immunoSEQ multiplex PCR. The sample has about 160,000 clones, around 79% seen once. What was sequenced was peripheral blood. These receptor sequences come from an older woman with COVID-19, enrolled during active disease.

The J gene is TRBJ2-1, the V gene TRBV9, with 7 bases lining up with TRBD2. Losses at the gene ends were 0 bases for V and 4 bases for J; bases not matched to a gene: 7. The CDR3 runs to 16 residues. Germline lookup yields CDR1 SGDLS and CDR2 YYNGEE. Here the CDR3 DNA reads TGTGCCAGCAGCGTAGGTCTAGCGGCAGCTTACAATGAGCAGTTCTTC. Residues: CASSVGLAAAYNEQFF.

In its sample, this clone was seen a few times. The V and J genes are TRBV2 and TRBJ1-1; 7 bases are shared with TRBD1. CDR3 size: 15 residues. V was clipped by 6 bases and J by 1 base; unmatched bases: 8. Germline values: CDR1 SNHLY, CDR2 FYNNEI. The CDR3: CASRPAGTENTEAFF. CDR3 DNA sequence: TGTGCCAGCAGACCCGCCGGGACAGAGAACACTGAAGCTTTCTTT.

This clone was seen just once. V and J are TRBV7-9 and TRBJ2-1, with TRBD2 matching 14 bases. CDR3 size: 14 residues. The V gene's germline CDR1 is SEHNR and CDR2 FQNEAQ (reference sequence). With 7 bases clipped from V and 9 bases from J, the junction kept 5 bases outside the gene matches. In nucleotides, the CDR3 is TGTGCCAGCATGGGACTAGCGGGAGTTGGTGAGCAGTTCTTC. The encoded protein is CASMGLAGVGEQFF.

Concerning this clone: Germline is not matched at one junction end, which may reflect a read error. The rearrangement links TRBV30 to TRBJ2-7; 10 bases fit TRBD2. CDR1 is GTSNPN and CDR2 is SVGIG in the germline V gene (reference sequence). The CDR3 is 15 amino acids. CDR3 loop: CAWSLRTSGASLNQF. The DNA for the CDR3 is TGTGCCTGGAGTCTACGCACTAGCGGGGCTTCTCTAAACCAGTTC.

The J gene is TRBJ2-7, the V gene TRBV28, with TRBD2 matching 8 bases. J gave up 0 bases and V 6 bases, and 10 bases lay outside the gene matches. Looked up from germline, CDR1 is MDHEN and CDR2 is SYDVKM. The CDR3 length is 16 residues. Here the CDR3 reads CASRGSRGGSSYEQYF. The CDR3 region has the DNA TGTGCCAGCAGGGGCTCTCGCGGGGGGAGCTCCTACGAGCAGTACTTC.

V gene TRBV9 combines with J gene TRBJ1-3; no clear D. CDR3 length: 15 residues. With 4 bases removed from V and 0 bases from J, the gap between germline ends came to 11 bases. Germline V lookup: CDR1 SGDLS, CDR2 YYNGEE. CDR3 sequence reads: CASSFQTGSGNTIYF. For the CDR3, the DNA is TGTGCCAGCAGCTTTCAGACGGGCTCTGGAAACACCATATATTTT. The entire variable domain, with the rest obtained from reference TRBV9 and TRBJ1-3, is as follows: DSGVTQTPKHLITATGQRVTLRCSPRSGDLSVYWYQQSLDQGLQFLIQYYNGEERAKGNILERFSAQQFPDLHSELNLSSLELGDSALYFCASSFQTGSGNTIYFGEGSWLTVV.

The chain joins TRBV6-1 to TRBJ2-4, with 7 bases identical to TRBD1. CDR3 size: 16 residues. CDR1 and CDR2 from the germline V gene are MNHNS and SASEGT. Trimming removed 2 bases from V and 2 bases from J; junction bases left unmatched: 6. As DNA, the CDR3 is TGTGCCAGCAGTGAACCCGACAGGGCCCCCAAAAACATTCAGTACTTC. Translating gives CASSEPDRAPKNIQYF.

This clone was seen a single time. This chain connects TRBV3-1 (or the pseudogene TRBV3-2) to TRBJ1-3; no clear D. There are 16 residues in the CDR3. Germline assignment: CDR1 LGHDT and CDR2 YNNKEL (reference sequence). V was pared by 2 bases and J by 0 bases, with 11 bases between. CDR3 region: CASSQRLVTSGNTIYF. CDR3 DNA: TGTGCCAGCAGCCAAAGATTAGTCACCTCTGGAAACACCATATATTTT.

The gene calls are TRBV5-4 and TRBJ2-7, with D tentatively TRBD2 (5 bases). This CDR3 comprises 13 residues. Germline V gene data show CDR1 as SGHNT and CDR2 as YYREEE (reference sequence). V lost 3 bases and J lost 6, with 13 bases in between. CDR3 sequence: CASSSDLGGEQYF. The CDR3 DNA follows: TGTGCCAGCAGCTCAGATCTAGGAGGCGAGCAGTACTTC.

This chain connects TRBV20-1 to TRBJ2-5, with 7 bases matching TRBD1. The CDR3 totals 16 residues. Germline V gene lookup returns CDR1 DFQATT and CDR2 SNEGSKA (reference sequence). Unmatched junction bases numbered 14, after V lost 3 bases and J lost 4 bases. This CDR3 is CSASGPRQGWRETQYF. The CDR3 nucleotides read TGCAGTGCTAGTGGCCCTCGACAGGGTTGGAGAGAGACCCAGTACTTC.

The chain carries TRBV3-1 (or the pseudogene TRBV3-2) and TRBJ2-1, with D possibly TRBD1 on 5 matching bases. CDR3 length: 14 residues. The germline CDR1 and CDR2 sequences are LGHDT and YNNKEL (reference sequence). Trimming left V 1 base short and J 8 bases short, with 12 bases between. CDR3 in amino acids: CASSQVGRADEQFF. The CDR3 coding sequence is TGTGCCAGCAGCCAAGTAGGCAGGGCCGATGAGCAGTTCTTC.

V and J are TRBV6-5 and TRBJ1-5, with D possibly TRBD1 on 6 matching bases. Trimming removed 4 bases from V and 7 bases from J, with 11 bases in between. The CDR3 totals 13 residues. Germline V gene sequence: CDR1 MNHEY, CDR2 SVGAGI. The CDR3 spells CASSFRGTQPQHF. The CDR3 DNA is TGTGCCAGCAGTTTCAGGGGTACCCAGCCCCAGCATTTT.

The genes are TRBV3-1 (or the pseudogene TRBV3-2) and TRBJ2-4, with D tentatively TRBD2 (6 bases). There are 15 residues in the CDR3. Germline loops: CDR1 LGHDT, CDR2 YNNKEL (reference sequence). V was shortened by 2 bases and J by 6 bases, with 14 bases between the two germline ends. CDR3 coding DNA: TGTGCCAGCAGCCAATCTCCCGGGACTGCAAACATTCAGTACTTC. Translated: CASSQSPGTANIQYF.

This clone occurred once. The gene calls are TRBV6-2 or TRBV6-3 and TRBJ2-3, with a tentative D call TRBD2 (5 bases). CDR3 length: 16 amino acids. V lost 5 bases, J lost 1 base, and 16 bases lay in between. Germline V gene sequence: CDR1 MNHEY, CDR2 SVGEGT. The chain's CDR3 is CASSHVFRGGTDTQYF. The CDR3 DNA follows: TGTGCCAGCAGTCACGTATTTCGGGGAGGCACAGATACGCAGTATTTT.

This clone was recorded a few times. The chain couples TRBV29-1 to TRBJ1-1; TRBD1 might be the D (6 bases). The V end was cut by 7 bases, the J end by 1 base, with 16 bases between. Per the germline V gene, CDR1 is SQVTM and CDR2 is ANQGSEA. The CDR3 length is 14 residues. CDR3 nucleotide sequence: TGCAGCGCGGCCCGGGGGGCGAGGAACACTGAAGCTTTCTTT. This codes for CSAARGARNTEAFF.

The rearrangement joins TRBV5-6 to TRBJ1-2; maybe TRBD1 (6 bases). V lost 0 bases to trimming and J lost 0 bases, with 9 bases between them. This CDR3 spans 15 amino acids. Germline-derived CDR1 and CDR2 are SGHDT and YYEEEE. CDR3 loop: CASSLVGGSNYGYTF. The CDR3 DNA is TGTGCCAGCAGCTTGGTAGGGGGTTCTAACTATGGCTACACCTTC.

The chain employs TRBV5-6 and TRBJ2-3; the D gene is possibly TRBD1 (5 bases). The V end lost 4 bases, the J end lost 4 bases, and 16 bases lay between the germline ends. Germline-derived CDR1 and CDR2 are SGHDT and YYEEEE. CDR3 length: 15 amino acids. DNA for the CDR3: TGTGCCAGCAGCCCCCGACAGCAGGGCTCAGATACGCAGTATTTT. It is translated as CASSPRQQGSDTQYF.

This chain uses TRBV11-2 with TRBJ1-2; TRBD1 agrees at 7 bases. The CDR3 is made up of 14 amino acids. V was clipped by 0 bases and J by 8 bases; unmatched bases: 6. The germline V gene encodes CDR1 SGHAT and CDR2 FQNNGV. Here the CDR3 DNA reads TGTGCCAGCAGCTTAGATCTAACAGGGGAAGGCTACACCTTC. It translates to CASSLDLTGEGYTF.

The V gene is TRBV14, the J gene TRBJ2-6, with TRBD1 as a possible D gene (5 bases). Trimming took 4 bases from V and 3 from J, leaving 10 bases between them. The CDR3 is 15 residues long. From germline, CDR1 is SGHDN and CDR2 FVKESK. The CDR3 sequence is CASSPQGFGANVLTF. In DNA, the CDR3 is TGTGCCAGCAGCCCCCAGGGTTTTGGGGCCAACGTCCTGACTTTC. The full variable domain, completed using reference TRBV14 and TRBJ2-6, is EAGVTQFPSHSVIEKGQTVTLRCDPISGHDNLYWYRRVMGKEIKFLLHFVKESKQDESGMPNNRFLAERTGGTYSTLKVQPAELEDSGVYFCASSPQGFGANVLTFGAGSRLTVL.